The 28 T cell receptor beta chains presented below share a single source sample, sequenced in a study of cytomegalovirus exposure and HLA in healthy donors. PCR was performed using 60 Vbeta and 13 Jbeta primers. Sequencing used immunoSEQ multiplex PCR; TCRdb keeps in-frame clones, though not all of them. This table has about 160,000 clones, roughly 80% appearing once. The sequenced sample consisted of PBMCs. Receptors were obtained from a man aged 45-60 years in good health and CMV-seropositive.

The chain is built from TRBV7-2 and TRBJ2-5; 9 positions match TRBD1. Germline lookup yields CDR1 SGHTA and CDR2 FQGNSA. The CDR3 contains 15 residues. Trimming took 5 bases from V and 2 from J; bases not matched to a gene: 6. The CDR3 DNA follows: TGTGCCAGCAGCCCTATGGGACAGGGTCAAGAGACCCAGTACTTC. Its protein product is CASSPMGQGQETQYF.

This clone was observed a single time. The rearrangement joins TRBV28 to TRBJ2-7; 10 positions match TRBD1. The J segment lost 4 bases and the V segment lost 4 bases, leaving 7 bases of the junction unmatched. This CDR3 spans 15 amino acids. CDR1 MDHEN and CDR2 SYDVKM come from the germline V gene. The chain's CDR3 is CASSSTGTGEYEQYF. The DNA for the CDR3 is TGTGCCAGCAGTTCCACCGGGACAGGGGAATACGAGCAGTACTTC. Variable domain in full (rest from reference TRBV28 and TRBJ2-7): DVKVTQSSRYLVKRTGEKVFLECVQDMDHENMFWYRQDPGLGLRLIYFSYDVKMKEKGDIPEGYSVSREKKERFSLILESASTNQTSMYLCASSSTGTGEYEQYFGPGTRLTVT.

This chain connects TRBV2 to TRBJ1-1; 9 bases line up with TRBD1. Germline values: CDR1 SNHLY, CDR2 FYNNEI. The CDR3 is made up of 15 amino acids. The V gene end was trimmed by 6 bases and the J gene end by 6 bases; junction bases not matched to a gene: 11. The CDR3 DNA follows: TGTGCCAGCAGCTCTCCAGAAAACAGGGGGCCTGAAGCTTTCTTT. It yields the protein CASSSPENRGPEAFF.

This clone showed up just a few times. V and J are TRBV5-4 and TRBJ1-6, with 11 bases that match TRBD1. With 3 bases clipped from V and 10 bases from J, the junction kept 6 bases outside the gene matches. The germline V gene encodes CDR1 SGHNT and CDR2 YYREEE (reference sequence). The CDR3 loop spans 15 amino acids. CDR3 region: CASSSAGQGASPLHF. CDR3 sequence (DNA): TGTGCCAGCAGCTCCGCCGGACAGGGGGCCTCACCCCTCCACTTT.

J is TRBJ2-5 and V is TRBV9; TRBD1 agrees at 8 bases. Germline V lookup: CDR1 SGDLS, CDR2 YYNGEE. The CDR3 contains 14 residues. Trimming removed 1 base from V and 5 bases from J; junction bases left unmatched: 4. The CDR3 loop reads CASSVRQGSETQYF. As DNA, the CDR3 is TGTGCCAGCAGCGTAAGACAGGGGTCTGAGACCCAGTACTTC.

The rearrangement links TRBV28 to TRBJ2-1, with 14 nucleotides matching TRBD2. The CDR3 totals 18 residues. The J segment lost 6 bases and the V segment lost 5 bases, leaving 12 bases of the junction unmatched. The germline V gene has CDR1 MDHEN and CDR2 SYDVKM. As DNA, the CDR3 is TGTGCCAGCAGTCGAGGACTAGCGGGGGGCCGAGCGATCAATGAGCAGTTCTTC. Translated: CASSRGLAGGRAINEQFF.

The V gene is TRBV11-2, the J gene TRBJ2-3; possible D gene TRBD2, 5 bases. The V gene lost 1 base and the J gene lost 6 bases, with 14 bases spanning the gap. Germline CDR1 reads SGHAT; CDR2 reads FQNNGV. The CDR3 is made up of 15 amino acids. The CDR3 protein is CASSLVRGSGDTQYF. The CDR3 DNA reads TGTGCCAGCAGCTTAGTTCGCGGGTCTGGGGATACGCAGTATTTT.

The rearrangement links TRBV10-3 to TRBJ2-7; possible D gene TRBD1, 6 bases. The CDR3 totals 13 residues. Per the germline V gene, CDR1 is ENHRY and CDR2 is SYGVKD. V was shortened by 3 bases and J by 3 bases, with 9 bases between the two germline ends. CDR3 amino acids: CAISDTGIYEQYF. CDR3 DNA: TGTGCCATCAGTGACACAGGGATCTACGAGCAGTACTTC.

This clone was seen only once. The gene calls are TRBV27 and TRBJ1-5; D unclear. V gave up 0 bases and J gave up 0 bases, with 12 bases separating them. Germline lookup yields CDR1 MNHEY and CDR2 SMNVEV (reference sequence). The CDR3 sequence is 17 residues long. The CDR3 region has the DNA TGTGCCAGCAGTTTATCGGGAGGCCCTTATAGCAATCAGCCCCAGCATTTT. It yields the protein CASSLSGGPYSNQPQHF.

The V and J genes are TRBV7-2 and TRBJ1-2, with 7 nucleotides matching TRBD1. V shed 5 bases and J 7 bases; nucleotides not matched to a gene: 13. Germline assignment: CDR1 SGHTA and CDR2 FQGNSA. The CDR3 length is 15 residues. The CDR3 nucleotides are TGTGCCAGCAGCCCAAATTGGCAGGGGGTCGGTGGCTACACCTTC. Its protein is CASSPNWQGVGGYTF.

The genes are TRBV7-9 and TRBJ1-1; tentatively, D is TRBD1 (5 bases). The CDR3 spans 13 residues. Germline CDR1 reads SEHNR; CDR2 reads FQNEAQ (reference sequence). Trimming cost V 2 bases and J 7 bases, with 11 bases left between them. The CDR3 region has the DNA TGTGCCAGCAGCTTACTCCAGGGCGGTGAAGCTTTCTTT. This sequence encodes CASSLLQGGEAFF.

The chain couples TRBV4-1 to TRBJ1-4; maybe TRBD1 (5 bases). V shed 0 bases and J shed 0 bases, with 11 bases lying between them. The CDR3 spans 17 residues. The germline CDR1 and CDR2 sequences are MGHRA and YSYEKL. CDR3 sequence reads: CASSQDGWGATNEKLFF. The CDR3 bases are TGCGCCAGCAGCCAAGATGGGTGGGGGGCAACTAATGAAAAACTGTTTTTT.

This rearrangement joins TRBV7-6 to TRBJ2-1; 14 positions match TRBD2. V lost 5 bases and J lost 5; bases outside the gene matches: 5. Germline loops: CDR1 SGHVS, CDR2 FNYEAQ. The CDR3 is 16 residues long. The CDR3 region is CASSAGTSGGHNEQFF. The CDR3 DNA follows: TGTGCCAGCAGCGCTGGGACTAGCGGGGGACACAATGAGCAGTTCTTC.

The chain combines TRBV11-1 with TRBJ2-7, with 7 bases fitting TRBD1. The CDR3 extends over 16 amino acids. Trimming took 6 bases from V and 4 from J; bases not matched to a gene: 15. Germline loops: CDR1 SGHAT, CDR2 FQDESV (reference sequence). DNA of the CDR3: TGTGCCAGCAGTTATCTCGTAGGGCAGGGGGATTACGAGCAGTACTTC. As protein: CASSYLVGQGDYEQYF.

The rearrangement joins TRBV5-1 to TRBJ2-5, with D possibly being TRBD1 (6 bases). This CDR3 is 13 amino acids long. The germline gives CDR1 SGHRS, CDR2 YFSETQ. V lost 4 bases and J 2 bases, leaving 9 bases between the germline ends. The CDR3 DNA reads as TGCGCCAGCAGCGCCGGACAGCAAGAGACCCAGTACTTC. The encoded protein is CASSAGQQETQYF.

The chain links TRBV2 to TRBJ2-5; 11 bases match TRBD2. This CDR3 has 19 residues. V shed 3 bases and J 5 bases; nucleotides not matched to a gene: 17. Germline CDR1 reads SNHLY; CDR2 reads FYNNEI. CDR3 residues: CASSDLRASGGPIQETQYF. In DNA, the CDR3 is TGTGCCAGCAGTGACTTGAGGGCTAGCGGGGGGCCCATCCAGGAGACCCAGTACTTC.

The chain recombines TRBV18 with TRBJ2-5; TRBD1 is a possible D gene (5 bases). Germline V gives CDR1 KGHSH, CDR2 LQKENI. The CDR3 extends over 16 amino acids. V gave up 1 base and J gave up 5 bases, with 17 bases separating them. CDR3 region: CASSPLQGRSTETQYF. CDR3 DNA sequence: TGTGCCAGCTCACCACTCCAGGGTCGAAGTACGGAGACCCAGTACTTC.

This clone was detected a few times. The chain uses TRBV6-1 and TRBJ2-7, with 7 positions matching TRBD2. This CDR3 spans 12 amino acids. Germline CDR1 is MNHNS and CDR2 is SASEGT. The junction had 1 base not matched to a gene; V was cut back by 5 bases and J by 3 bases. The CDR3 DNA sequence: TGTGCCAGCAGTTGGGACTACTACGAGCAGTACTTC. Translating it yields CASSWDYYEQYF.

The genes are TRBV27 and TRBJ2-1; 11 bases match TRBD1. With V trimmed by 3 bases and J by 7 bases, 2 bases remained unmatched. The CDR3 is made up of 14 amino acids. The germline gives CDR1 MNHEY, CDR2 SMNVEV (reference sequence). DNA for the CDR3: TGTGCCAGCAGTTTGGACAGGGGGCAGAATGAGCAGTTCTTC. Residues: CASSLDRGQNEQFF.

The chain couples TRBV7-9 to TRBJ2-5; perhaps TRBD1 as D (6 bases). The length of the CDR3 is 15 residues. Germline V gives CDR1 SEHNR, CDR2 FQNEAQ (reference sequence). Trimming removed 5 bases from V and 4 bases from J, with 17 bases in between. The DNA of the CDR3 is TGTGCCAGCAGCCCTGCGCTCGGACAGTTAGAGACCCAGTACTTC. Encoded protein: CASSPALGQLETQYF.

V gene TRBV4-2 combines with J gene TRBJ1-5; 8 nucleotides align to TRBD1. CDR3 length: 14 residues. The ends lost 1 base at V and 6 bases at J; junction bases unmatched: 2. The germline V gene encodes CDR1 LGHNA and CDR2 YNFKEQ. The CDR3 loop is CASSQGTGLQPQHF. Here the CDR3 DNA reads TGTGCCAGCAGCCAAGGGACAGGGCTTCAGCCCCAGCATTTT.

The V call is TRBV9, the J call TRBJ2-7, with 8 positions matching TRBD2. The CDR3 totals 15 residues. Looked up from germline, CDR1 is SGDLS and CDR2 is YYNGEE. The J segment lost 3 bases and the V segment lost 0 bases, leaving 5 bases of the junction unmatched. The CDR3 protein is CASSVGRTSNYEQYF. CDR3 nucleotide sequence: TGTGCCAGCAGCGTAGGGAGGACTAGCAACTACGAGCAGTACTTC.

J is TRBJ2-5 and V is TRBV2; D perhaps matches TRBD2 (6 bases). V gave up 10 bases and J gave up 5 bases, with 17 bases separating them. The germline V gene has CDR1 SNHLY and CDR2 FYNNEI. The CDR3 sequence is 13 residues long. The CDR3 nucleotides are TGTGCCACCAATAGGAGGGATCGGGAGACCCAGTACTTC. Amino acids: CATNRRDRETQYF.

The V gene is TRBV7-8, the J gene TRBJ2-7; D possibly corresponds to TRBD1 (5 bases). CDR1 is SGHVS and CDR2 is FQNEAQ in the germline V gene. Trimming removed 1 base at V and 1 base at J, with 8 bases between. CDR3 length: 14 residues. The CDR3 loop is CASSLVSGSYEQYF. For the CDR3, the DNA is TGTGCCAGCAGCTTAGTTTCAGGGTCCTACGAGCAGTACTTC.

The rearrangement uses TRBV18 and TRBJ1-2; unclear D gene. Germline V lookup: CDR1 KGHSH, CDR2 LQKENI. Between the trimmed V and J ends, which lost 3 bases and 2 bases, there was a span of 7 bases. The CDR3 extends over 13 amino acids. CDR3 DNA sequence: TGTGCCAGCTCACCGGGCCGGAACTATGGCTACACCTTC. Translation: CASSPGRNYGYTF.

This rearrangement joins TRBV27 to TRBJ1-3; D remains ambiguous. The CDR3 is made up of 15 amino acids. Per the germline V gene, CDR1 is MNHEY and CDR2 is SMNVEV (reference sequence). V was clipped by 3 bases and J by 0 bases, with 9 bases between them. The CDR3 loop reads CASSLTGISGNTIYF. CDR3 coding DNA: TGTGCCAGCAGTTTGACGGGGATCTCTGGAAACACCATATATTTT.

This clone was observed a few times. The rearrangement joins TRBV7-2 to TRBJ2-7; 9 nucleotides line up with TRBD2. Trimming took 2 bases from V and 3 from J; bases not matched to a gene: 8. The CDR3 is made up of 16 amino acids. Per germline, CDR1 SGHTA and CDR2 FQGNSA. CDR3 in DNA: TGTGCCAGCAGCTTATTCGTAAGCGGGGGGTTCTACGAGCAGTACTTC. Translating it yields CASSLFVSGGFYEQYF.

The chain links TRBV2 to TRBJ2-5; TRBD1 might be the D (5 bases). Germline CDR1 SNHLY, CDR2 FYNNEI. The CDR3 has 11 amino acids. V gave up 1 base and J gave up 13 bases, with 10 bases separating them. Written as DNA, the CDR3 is TGTGCCAGCAGTGAAGAGGACACGAGGTACTTC. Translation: CASSEEDTRYF.